These T cell receptor beta chains were read from a single sample in a study of blood T cell repertoires in COVID-19. The protocol was immunoSEQ multiplex PCR, while the TCRdb copy is restricted to in-frame clones and leaves out a portion. The data hold 100,000 to 150,000 clones, with around 81% observed a single time. The source material was peripheral blood. The origin of the receptors is a man between 60 and 75 years old with acute or convalescent COVID-19. Both conserved end residues are part of each CDR3. The D gene is left open where the match is weak. Size is stated for part of the rows, as once, few or many counts, or as a class when the clone is expanded.

v_gene	abundance	d_gene	j_gene	len	CDR3nt	CDR3aa
TRBV7-9	few	.	TRBJ2-7	14	TGTGCCAGCAGCTTACACGCGCCGTCCTCCGAGCAGTACTTC	CASSLHAPSSEQYF
TRBV29-1	.	TRBD1	TRBJ2-7	14	TGCAGCGTTGTGGTGACAGGGGGTTTCTACGAGCAGTACTTC	CSVVVTGGFYEQYF
TRBV27	large	TRBD2	TRBJ2-7	15	TGTGCCAGCGCTCGGGGACTAGCGGGCACCTACGAGCAGTACTTC	CASARGLAGTYEQYF
TRBV10-3	.	.	TRBJ2-7	15	TGTGCCATCAAGGCCGGGACACAATCAAGTTACGAGCAGTACTTC	CAIKAGTQSSYEQYF
TRBV7-6	.	TRBD1	TRBJ2-2	15	TGTGCCAGCAGCCTAGGACAGGGTGGCTCCGGGGAGCTGTTTTTT	CASSLGQGGSGELFF
TRBV10-3	.	.	TRBJ2-1	12	TGTGCCATCAGTGAAGCTGCGAGTGAGCAGTTCTTC	CAISEAASEQFF
TRBV15	.	TRBD1	TRBJ1-3	18	TGTGCCACCAGCAGAGGGGCGAGGGGCAGGGGGCTTGGAAACACCATATATTTT	CATSRGARGRGLGNTIYF
TRBV28	.	TRBD1	TRBJ1-1	14	TGTGCCAGCAGTTGGGGCAGGGGGCAGACTGAAGCTTTCTTT	CASSWGRGQTEAFF
TRBV27	.	.	TRBJ1-5	15	TGTGCCAGCAGGGAGGGGCTTATTAGCAATCAGCCCCAGCATTTT	CASREGLISNQPQHF
TRBV28	.	TRBD2	TRBJ2-1	17	TGTGCCAGCAGTTTATCTCAAGGACTAGCGCCCTACAATGAGCAGTTCTTC	CASSLSQGLAPYNEQFF
TRBV16	.	TRBD1	TRBJ1-4	15	TGTGCCAGCGTGGGACAGGGGGCTGCTAATGAAAAACTGTTTTTT	CASVGQGAANEKLFF
TRBV12-2	few	.	TRBJ2-5	21	TGTGCAAGTCGCCCCCCCCGGAGAGTCCGGGACAGGGGGCCCCAAAAAGAGACCCAGTACTTC	CASRPPRRVRDRGPQKETQYF
TRBV7-2	few	.	TRBJ1-2	13	TGTGCCAGCAGCTTATCGGGGGGCCGTGGCTACACCTTC	CASSLSGGRGYTF